The rows below give T cell receptor beta chains drawn from one sample of a study of cytomegalovirus exposure and HLA in healthy donors. Here immunoSEQ multiplex PCR was the method, and the copy in TCRdb shows in-frame clones only, minus some. The sample lists about 82,000 clones; approximately 80% were seen once. The specimen sequenced was PBMCs. The receptors come from a man between 65 and 80 years old in good health and CMV-seropositive. Both conserved end residues are part of each CDR3. The D gene is left open where the match is weak. Clone size is given for some rows only: seen once, a few or many times, or a class if the clone is expanded.

>18|TRBD1|TRBJ1-5|-|TRBV4-1
TGCGCCAGCAGCCAGGCGGGACAGGGATTTCTTGGCAATCAGCCCCAGCATTTT
CASSQAGQGFLGNQPQHF
>15|TRBD1|TRBJ2-5|-|TRBV29-1
TGCAGCGTTGACCGGGGACAGGGGGCGCATGAGACCCAGTACTTC
CSVDRGQGAHETQYF
>15|-|TRBJ1-2|-|TRBV15
TGTGCCACCAGCAGAGAACGCCGCATTACGGATGGCTACACCTTC
CATSRERRITDGYTF
>14|-|TRBJ2-7|-|TRBV7-2
TGTGCCAGCAGCTTATCGGAGGGGGCATACGAGCAGTACTTC
CASSLSEGAYEQYF
>11|-|TRBJ2-7|-|TRBV20-1
TGCAGTGCCCCATCTACCTACGAGCAGTACTTC
CSAPSTYEQYF
>16|-|TRBJ2-6|-|TRBV5-1
TGCGCCAGCAGCTTGGGCTACCGCTCTGGGGCCAACGTCCTGACTTTC
CASSLGYRSGANVLTF
>15|-|TRBJ2-7|once|TRBV6-8
TGTGCCAGCAGTTCTATCCCCAGGCCCGGTGTCGAGCAGTACTTC
CASSSIPRPGVEQYF
>15|TRBD1|TRBJ1-1|-|TRBV6-5
TGTGCCAGCAGCCCCCCGACAGGGGGAAACACTGAAGCTTTCTTT
CASSPPTGGNTEAFF
>15|-|TRBJ1-4|-|TRBV27
TGTGCCAGCAGCCATAGGAGGTCAACTAATGAAAAACTGTTTTTT
CASSHRRSTNEKLFF
>15|TRBD1|TRBJ2-1|-|TRBV5-1
TGCGCCACCACCCTTCTTCCGACAGGGGGCAATGAGCAGTTCTTC
CATTLLPTGGNEQFF
>14|TRBD2|TRBJ2-5|few|TRBV5-1
TGCGCCAGCAGAGGGACTAGCAGCCAAGAGACCCAGTACTTC
CASRGTSSQETQYF
>15|-|TRBJ2-1|-|TRBV6-6
TGTGCCAGCAGGCTAGGGGGAAGCTCCTACAATGAGCAGTTCTTC
CASRLGGSSYNEQFF
>17|TRBD2|TRBJ2-7|-|TRBV7-2
TGTGCCAGCAGCCTGGGACTAGCGGGGGGGCCCGCTGGGGAGCAGTACTTC
CASSLGLAGGPAGEQYF
>12|TRBD1|TRBJ2-7|-|TRBV7-9
TGTTCCAGCAGCCTACAGGGGAATGAGCAGTACTTC
CSSSLQGNEQYF
>19|TRBD1|TRBJ2-6|-|TRBV2
TGTGCCAGCAACCCCGGGACAGGGGTCCCAAGCTCTGGGGCCAACGTCCTGACTTTC
CASNPGTGVPSSGANVLTF
>16|-|TRBJ2-3|-|TRBV5-6
TGTGCCAGCAGCCCGCAAGCCCAGGGTGGTACAGATACGCAGTATTTT
CASSPQAQGGTDTQYF
>15|TRBD1|TRBJ2-7|-|TRBV10-3
TGTGCCATCAGGGAGAATCCGGGACAGGGGTACGAGCAGTACTTC
CAIRENPGQGYEQYF
>15|-|TRBJ1-2|-|TRBV18
TGTGCCAGCTCACCAACGGCGGGGACTATCTATGGCTACACCTTC
CASSPTAGTIYGYTF
>17|-|TRBJ2-2|-|TRBV5-1
TGCGCCAGCAGCCCAACCGCGACTACCGATCGCACCGGGGAGCTGTTTTTT
CASSPTATTDRTGELFF
>13|TRBD1|TRBJ2-5|-|TRBV9
TGTGCCAGCGGGACAGGGGAAGGAGAGACCCAGTACTTC
CASGTGEGETQYF
>15|TRBD1|TRBJ2-7|-|TRBV25-1
TGTGCCAGCAGGACCCTGGGACAGGCATCCTACGAGCAGTACTTC
CASRTLGQASYEQYF
>14|-|TRBJ2-7|once|TRBV19
TGTGCCAGTACCCCAGCAGGACTCTCCTACGAGCAGTACTTC
CASTPAGLSYEQYF
>16|-|TRBJ1-5|-|TRBV6-6
TGTGCCAGCAGCTCCGGACAACGCCTTAGCAATCAGCCCCAGCATTTT
CASSSGQRLSNQPQHF
>15|TRBD1|TRBJ2-2|-|TRBV6-6
TGTGCCAGCAGCCCGGGACAGACATACACCGGGGAGCTGTTTTTT
CASSPGQTYTGELFF
>15|-|TRBJ1-5|-|TRBV6-5
TGTGCCAGCAGCTCATTTTCTAATAGCAATCAGCCCCAGCATTTT
CASSSFSNSNQPQHF
>16|TRBD1|TRBJ1-4|-|TRBV28
TGTGCCAGCAGACCCGGGACAGGGGGGTACGTTGAAAAACTGTTTTTT
CASRPGTGGYVEKLFF
>14|TRBD1|TRBJ2-1|-|TRBV27
TGTGCCAGCAGTTTTGGGCAGGGGGCATATGAGCAGTTCTTC
CASSFGQGAYEQFF
>15|TRBD1|TRBJ1-4|few|TRBV2
TGTGCCAGCAGGCTAGGGGGCTCGGCTAATGAAAAACTGTTTTTT
CASRLGGSANEKLFF
>17|-|TRBJ1-1|-|TRBV5-1
TGCGCCAGCAGCTTGGCCATCATGACAGAAGTAAACACTGAAGCTTTCTTT
CASSLAIMTEVNTEAFF
>18|-|TRBJ2-1|-|TRBV6-1
TGTGCCAGCAGTGAAGGAGGGTTGGGGGGGGCAGCCTACAATGAGCAGTTCTTC
CASSEGGLGGAAYNEQFF